The table lists the clone carrying this T cell receptor beta chain with a count of one. Its matching antigen is unknown. The entry originates in a study of blood T cells in healthy people across ages. Study at large: Per two T cells, about one barcoded beta molecule was captured through template switching.

The use of a sample-barcoded 5' primer and a J-beta primer mix characterized a second PCR of about 7 to 12 cycles. Tagging of each cDNA molecule was performed by a template-switch adaptor with 12 random nucleotides. TCRdb passed the 5' RACE reads through MiXCR, listing each CDR3 protein once. The top ten hold approximately 13% of the sample, which has 650,000 to 800,000 distinct CDR3 sequences, under 65% seen once. Regarding the study as a whole: Significant beta diversity loss was already apparent by age approximately 40, declining roughly linearly. PBMCs were not sorted, which prevented a conclusive comparison of naive versus antigen-experienced cells.

CDR3 length equals 13 residues. Germline V gene sequence: CDR1 SGHDN, CDR2 FVKESK. The clonotype originates from a woman over 75 in good health. The rearrangement joins TRBV14 to TRBJ2-5, with D uncertain. The closer fit of TRBJ2-7 to the DNA end suggests the J call may be wrong. The sequenced sample consisted of blood. The CDR3 bases are TGTGCCAGCAGCCAAGAGCGCCGTCGCGAGCAGTACTTC. Translating it yields CASSQERRREQYF.